Many counts were recorded for the clone carrying this TCR beta chain. The iRepertoire nested amplicon-rescue multiplex PCR amplified TCR alpha and beta CDR3s from RNA. MiXCR was run by TCRdb on the multiplex PCR reads, yielding one entry per CDR3 protein. The top ten hold about 11% of the sample, which has 300,000 to 400,000 distinct CDR3 sequences, 41% seen once. The sample belongs to a study of glioma-infiltrating T cells. The germline gives CDR1 MNHNS, CDR2 SASEGT. V was pared by 1 base and J by 7 bases, with 17 bases between. This CDR3 contains 15 residues. The clonotype originates from a human donor with low-grade glioma or glioblastoma, undergoing nonglioma brain surgery, or in good health (not recorded which). The rearrangement uses TRBV6-1 and TRBJ2-7, with D unresolved. Material: glioma tissue, nonneoplastic brain tissue, or PBMCs (not recorded which). CDR3 sequence: CASSEEYGVPREQYF. In nucleotides, the CDR3 is TGTGCCAGCAGTGAAGAGTATGGGGTTCCTCGAGAGCAGTACTTC.